The next 15 T cell receptor beta chains were all read from a single sample in a study of blood T cell repertoires in COVID-19. Produced via immunoSEQ multiplex PCR; TCRdb's table is partial and in-frame only. In the table there are around 270,000 clones, roughly 84% of which are singletons. Sequences were obtained from peripheral blood. The origin of the receptors is a woman aged 35 to 49 who had recovered from COVID-19.

This clone was seen a few times. The J gene is TRBJ2-2, the V gene TRBV5-1, with D possibly being TRBD2 (5 bases). With 1 base removed from V and 1 base from J, the gap between germline ends came to 8 bases. The CDR3 spans 15 residues. From germline, CDR1 is SGHRS and CDR2 YFSETQ. CDR3 in amino acids: CASSLLALNTGELFF. CDR3 in DNA: TGCGCCAGCAGCTTGTTAGCGCTGAACACCGGGGAGCTGTTTTTT.

The J gene is TRBJ2-7, the V gene TRBV2, with TRBD2 identical over 13 bases. With 8 bases clipped from V and 0 bases from J, the junction kept 4 bases outside the gene matches. The CDR3 contains 15 residues. Germline V gives CDR1 SNHLY, CDR2 FYNNEI. In DNA form, the CDR3 reads TGTGCCAGCGGACTAGCGGGGGCCACCTCCTACGAGCAGTACTTC. This sequence encodes CASGLAGATSYEQYF.

The J gene is TRBJ2-3, the V gene TRBV28; 9 nucleotides match TRBD1. The CDR3 is 15 residues long. Germline CDR1 MDHEN, CDR2 SYDVKM. V was pared by 4 bases and J by 4 bases, with 6 bases of the junction left unmatched. CDR3 sequence: CASSYTGGRADTQYF. CDR3 nucleotide sequence: TGTGCCAGCAGTTATACAGGGGGCAGGGCAGATACGCAGTATTTT.

CDR3 nucleotides: TGTGCCAGCTCATCCGGACTAGCGGGGGGGCCGATTGATGAGCAGTTCTTC. Its protein is CASSSGLAGGPIDEQFF. V is TRBV18 and J is TRBJ2-1, with 15 bases matching TRBD2. The V gene's germline CDR1 is KGHSH and CDR2 LQKENI. This CDR3 spans 17 amino acids. The V gene end was trimmed by 5 bases and the J gene end by 8 bases; junction bases not matched to a gene: 10.

V is TRBV2 and J is TRBJ2-7, with a tentative D call TRBD1 (5 bases). The CDR3 spans 14 residues. The V end was cut by 5 bases, the J end by 3 bases, with 14 bases between. Germline CDR1 reads SNHLY; CDR2 reads FYNNEI. The CDR3 DNA sequence: TGTGCCAGCAGTCAGGGTTTAATTGGCTACGAGCAGTACTTC. Protein: CASSQGLIGYEQYF.

This sequence joins TRBV18 and TRBJ1-5, with 7 positions matching TRBD1. The germline V gene has CDR1 KGHSH and CDR2 LQKENI. With 4 bases clipped from V and 0 bases from J, the junction kept 9 bases outside the gene matches. The CDR3 has 17 amino acids. In DNA form, the CDR3 reads TGTGCCAGCTCACAGTGGGACAGCGGGTATAGCAATCAGCCCCAGCATTTT. Its translation is CASSQWDSGYSNQPQHF.

V gene TRBV5-1 combines with J gene TRBJ2-7; 7 positions match TRBD1. V trimming: 4 bases; J trimming: 7 bases; junction bases outside the gene matches: 8. Germline V gives CDR1 SGHRS, CDR2 YFSETQ. The CDR3 consists of 13 residues. The CDR3 sequence: CASSPGTAEEQYF. The CDR3 nucleotides read TGCGCCAGCAGCCCGGGGACAGCGGAAGAGCAGTACTTC.

J is TRBJ1-6 and V is TRBV27; 7 positions agree with TRBD1. Germline CDR1 is MNHEY and CDR2 is SMNVEV (reference sequence). The CDR3 extends over 15 amino acids. V was pared by 5 bases and J by 5 bases, with 6 bases of the junction left unmatched. For the CDR3, the DNA is TGTGCCAGCAGTCCTTACAGGGGAAATAATTCACCCCTCCACTTT. Translating it yields CASSPYRGNNSPLHF.

J is TRBJ1-1 and V is TRBV18, with 9 bases aligning to TRBD1. The V gene's germline CDR1 is KGHSH and CDR2 LQKENI. Losses at the gene ends were 3 bases for V and 7 bases for J; bases not matched to a gene: 6. The CDR3 contains 14 residues. In DNA, the CDR3 is TGTGCCAGCTCACCGGGACAGGGAGCTTATGAAGCTTTCTTT. Its protein product is CASSPGQGAYEAFF.

This clone was observed a handful of times. V is TRBV4-1 and J is TRBJ1-5; the D is unclear. The germline V and J ends were trimmed by 0 bases and 3 bases, with 9 bases remaining between them. The CDR3 runs 15 residues. Germline assignment: CDR1 MGHRA and CDR2 YSYEKL. The CDR3 sequence is CASSQESRVNQPQHF. CDR3 in DNA: TGCGCCAGCAGCCAAGAGTCCCGGGTCAATCAGCCCCAGCATTTT.

The CDR3 coding sequence is TGTGCCAGCTCACCGGACAGGGCGAAGGGCACTGAAGCTTTCTTT. This sequence encodes CASSPDRAKGTEAFF. This rearrangement joins TRBV18 to TRBJ1-1, with 8 bases aligning to TRBD1. CDR1 KGHSH and CDR2 LQKENI come from the germline V gene. Trimming removed 3 bases from V and 4 bases from J; junction bases left unmatched: 7. The CDR3 totals 15 residues.

The count of this clone is one. V gene TRBV4-1 combines with J gene TRBJ2-2, with TRBD2 matching 8 bases. The CDR3 loop spans 15 amino acids. Per the germline V gene, CDR1 is MGHRA and CDR2 is YSYEKL. With V trimmed by 0 bases and J by 7 bases, 4 bases remained unmatched. CDR3 coding DNA: TGCGCCAGCAGCCAAGATCCGGGAGGGGACGGGGAGCTGTTTTTT. Encoded protein: CASSQDPGGDGELFF.

This chain joins TRBV18 and TRBJ1-2, with TRBD1 matching 7 bases. The CDR3 has 17 amino acids. V gave up 0 bases and J gave up 3 bases; unmatched junction bases: 10. The V gene's germline CDR1 is KGHSH and CDR2 LQKENI. The CDR3 DNA reads TGTGCCAGCTCACCACCGACAGGGCTGGGGAACGACTATGGCTACACCTTC. It specifies CASSPPTGLGNDYGYTF. Full variable domain (rest looked up from reference TRBV18 and TRBJ1-2): NAGVMQNPRHLVRRRGQEARLRCSPMKGHSHVYWYRQLPEEGLKFMVYLQKENIIDESGMPKERFSAEFPKEGPSILRIQQVVRGDSAAYFCASSPPTGLGNDYGYTFGSGTRLTVV.

The chain has TRBV30 and TRBJ1-2; D may be TRBD1 (5 bases). The CDR3 covers 13 residues. CDR1 and CDR2 (germline): GTSNPN, SVGIG (reference sequence). Trimming stripped 0 bases from V and 6 bases from J, with 11 bases between. The CDR3 loop reads CAWSVQGGHGYTF. CDR3 bases: TGTGCCTGGAGTGTTCAGGGAGGGCATGGCTACACCTTC.

The CDR3 spells CASSPRPGRDYGYTF. The CDR3 nucleotides are TGCGCCAGCAGCCCCAGGCCCGGGAGGGACTATGGCTACACCTTC. The chain uses TRBV5-1 and TRBJ1-2, with D hard to call. CDR3 length: 15 residues. Germline loops: CDR1 SGHRS, CDR2 YFSETQ. V lost 4 bases and J 3 bases, leaving 16 bases between the germline ends. Filled out from reference TRBV5-1 and TRBJ1-2, the complete variable domain reads KAGVTQTPRYLIKTRGQQVTLSCSPISGHRSVSWYQQTPGQGLQFLFEYFSETQRNKGNFPGRFSGRQFSNSRSEMNVSTLELGDSALYLCASSPRPGRDYGYTFGSGTRLTVV.